The 14 T cell receptor beta chains given below trace back to one sample, sequenced in a study of T cells after yellow fever vaccination. TCRdb re-called the 5' RACE reads with MiXCR, one entry per CDR3 protein. There are about 510,000 distinct CDR3 sequences in the sample; 20% to 25% occur only once, and about a sixth lies in the top ten. Specimen: PBMCs, collected 21 days after the first yellow fever vaccination. The receptors shown here come from a man younger than 30 who received the YFV17D yellow fever vaccine.

The chain uses TRBV29-1 and TRBJ2-1; 10 bases align to TRBD2. The length of the CDR3 is 14 residues. V dropped 7 bases and J dropped 10; count of bases not matched to a gene: 13. Looked up from germline, CDR1 is SQVTM and CDR2 is ANQGSEA. The DNA for the CDR3 is TGCAGCGGAATTAGCGGGGGGAGGTACGGCGAGCAGTTCTTC. Translated, it gives CSGISGGRYGEQFF.

This clonotype has more than one count but fewer than ten. V usage is TRBV6-2 or TRBV6-3 and J usage is TRBJ2-3; D remains ambiguous. Trimming cost V 5 bases and J 0 bases, with 9 bases left between them. The CDR3 is made up of 14 amino acids. CDR1 MNHEY and CDR2 SVGEGT come from the germline V gene. DNA of the CDR3: TGTGCCAGCAGTAACACTGGAAGCACAGATACGCAGTATTTT. It codes for CASSNTGSTDTQYF.

The chain joins TRBV4-1 to TRBJ2-5, with 9 bases matching TRBD2. V lost 2 bases to trimming and J lost 2 bases; unmatched junction nucleotides: 0. This CDR3 region has 14 residues. Germline-derived CDR1 and CDR2 are MGHRA and YSYEKL. The CDR3, as DNA: TGCGCCAGCAGCCAACTAGCGGGGCAAGAGACCCAGTACTTC. It encodes CASSQLAGQETQYF.

The count of this clonotype is one. V gene TRBV6-1 combines with J gene TRBJ2-1; tentatively, D is TRBD2 (6 bases). The CDR3 has 15 amino acids. V was pared by 8 bases and J by 0 bases, with 14 bases between. Germline CDR1 and CDR2: MNHNS and SASEGT. The CDR3 nucleotides read TGTGCCAGCGCTCCGGAGGGAACCTCCTACAATGAGCAGTTCTTC. Encoded protein: CASAPEGTSYNEQFF.

The sample holds one count of this clonotype. The genes are TRBV7-9 and TRBJ2-1, with 7 bases fitting TRBD1. The length of the CDR3 is 16 residues. J gave up 6 bases and V 2 bases, and 10 bases lay outside the gene matches. CDR1 SEHNR and CDR2 FQNEAQ come from the germline V gene (reference sequence). CDR3 sequence: CASSLRGQPPFNEQFF. The CDR3 DNA reads as TGTGCCAGCAGCTTAAGGGGACAGCCACCTTTCAATGAGCAGTTCTTC.

The gene calls are TRBV7-9 and TRBJ2-3, with 7 positions matching TRBD1. CDR1 SEHNR and CDR2 FQNEAQ come from the germline V gene (reference sequence). This CDR3 spans 17 amino acids. V shed 7 bases and J 3 bases; nucleotides not matched to a gene: 16. The CDR3 here is CASTRSSGGEGTDTQYF. DNA of the CDR3: TGTGCCAGCACCCGGTCGTCAGGGGGTGAAGGGACAGATACGCAGTATTTT.

The rearrangement joins TRBV12-3 or TRBV12-4 to TRBJ2-2; 7 bases match TRBD2. With 7 bases clipped from V and 4 bases from J, the junction kept 9 bases outside the gene matches. This CDR3 has 15 residues. CDR3: CASNLGLPLTGELFF. The CDR3 DNA is TGTGCCAGCAACCTGGGACTACCACTCACCGGGGAGCTGTTTTTT.

V usage is TRBV4-1 and J usage is TRBJ1-2; the D is unclear. The V end lost 0 bases, the J end lost 4 bases, and 9 bases lay between the germline ends. Germline CDR1 reads MGHRA; CDR2 reads YSYEKL. The CDR3 extends over 14 amino acids. The CDR3 is CASSQDADSYGYTF. The CDR3 nucleotides read TGCGCCAGCAGCCAAGATGCGGATAGCTATGGCTACACCTTC.

This clonotype was observed a handful of times. The V and J genes are TRBV25-1 and TRBJ2-3; D possibly corresponds to TRBD1 (6 bases). V was pared by 1 base and J by 4 bases, with 9 bases between. The CDR3 runs to 14 residues. Germline CDR1 reads MGHDK; CDR2 reads SYGVNS. As DNA, the CDR3 is TGTGCCAGCAGTGAATTAAAGGGGGCAGATACGCAGTATTTT. The encoded protein is CASSELKGADTQYF.

The V call is TRBV3-1, the J call TRBJ2-3, with D possibly TRBD2 on 5 matching bases. Per germline, CDR1 LGHDT and CDR2 YNNKEL (reference sequence). This CDR3 has 14 amino acids. V was clipped by 0 bases and J by 11 bases, with 15 bases between them. The chain's CDR3 is CASSQDPGNPLQYF. The CDR3 nucleotides read TGTGCCAGCAGCCAAGACCCCGGGAATCCTTTGCAGTATTTT.

This clonotype was seen a few times. The chain employs TRBV6-2 or TRBV6-3 and TRBJ2-1; D is unclear. The CDR3 loop spans 15 amino acids. The V end was cut by 5 bases, the J end by 0 bases, with 11 bases between. Germline V gene lookup returns CDR1 MNHEY and CDR2 SVGEGT. CDR3 in DNA: TGTGCCAGCAGTCCATCCGGGTACTCCTACAATGAGCAGTTCTTC. Translating gives CASSPSGYSYNEQFF.

This clonotype has just a few counts. This chain joins TRBV3-1 and TRBJ1-3, with a weak D call TRBD1 (6 bases). The CDR3 loop spans 15 amino acids. The ends were cut back, 0 bases at V and 4 bases at J, with 10 bases in the middle. Germline CDR1 reads LGHDT; CDR2 reads YNNKEL (reference sequence). The CDR3 here is CASSQDPGTGNTIYF. For the CDR3, the DNA is TGTGCCAGCAGCCAAGACCCGGGGACAGGAAACACCATATATTTT. The variable domain in full, completed from reference TRBV3-1 and TRBJ1-3, reads DTAVSQTPKYLVTQMGNDKSIKCEQNLGHDTMYWYKQDSKKFLKIMFSYNNKELIINETVPNRFSPKSPDKAHLNLHINSLELGDSAVYFCASSQDPGTGNTIYFGEGSWLTVV.

This clonotype came up many times. The rearrangement uses TRBV6-5 and TRBJ2-6; D might be TRBD1 (6 bases). Trimming removed 4 bases from V and 4 bases from J, with 11 bases in between. This CDR3 comprises 15 residues. The germline V gene encodes CDR1 MNHEY and CDR2 SVGAGI. The CDR3 coding sequence is TGTGCCAGCAGTTCAGGGGATTCCGGGGCCAACGTCCTGACTTTC. Its protein product is CASSSGDSGANVLTF.

The sample holds a few counts of this clonotype. V gene TRBV7-3 combines with J gene TRBJ2-1, with a possible D match to TRBD1 (7 bases). The CDR3 runs 17 residues. Looked up from germline, CDR1 is SGHTA and CDR2 is FQGTGA. Trimming took 2 bases from V and 1 from J, leaving 15 bases between them. DNA of the CDR3: TGTGCCAGCAGCTTAGTTCCAGGGGGGAATTCCTACAATGAGCAGTTCTTC. It specifies CASSLVPGGNSYNEQFF.